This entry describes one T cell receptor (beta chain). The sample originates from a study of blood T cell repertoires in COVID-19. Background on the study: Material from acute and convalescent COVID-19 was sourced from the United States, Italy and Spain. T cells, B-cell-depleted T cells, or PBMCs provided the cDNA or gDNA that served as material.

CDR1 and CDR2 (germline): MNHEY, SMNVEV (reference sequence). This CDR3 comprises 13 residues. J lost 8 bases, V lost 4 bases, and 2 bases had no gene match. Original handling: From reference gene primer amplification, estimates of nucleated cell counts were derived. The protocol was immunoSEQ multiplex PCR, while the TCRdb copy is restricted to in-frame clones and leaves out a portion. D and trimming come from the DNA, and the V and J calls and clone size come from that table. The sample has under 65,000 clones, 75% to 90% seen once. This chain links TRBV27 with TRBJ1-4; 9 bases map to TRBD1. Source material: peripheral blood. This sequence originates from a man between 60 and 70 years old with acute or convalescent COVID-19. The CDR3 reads CASSYRGREKLFF. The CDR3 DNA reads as TGTGCCAGCAGTTACAGGGGGCGCGAAAAACTGTTTTTT.